Each of the 8 T cell receptor beta chains below was sequenced from the same sample in a study of T-cell reconstitution after alpha-beta-depleted transplantation in children. Unique molecular identifiers were incorporated into the prepared TCRbeta library. TCRdb used MiXCR to reprocess the PCR reads, holding one entry per CDR3 protein. The sample lists 70,000 to 95,000 distinct CDR3 sequences, 15% to 20% occurring once. Sequenced material: PBMCs, mostly from graft donor cells, taken 360 days after TCRalphabeta/CD19-depleted stem cell transplant. All receptors derive from a male patient aged 2 to 9 who had a stem cell transplant for acute lymphoblastic leukemia, so the T cells may come from the graft donor.

This clonotype came up a few times. Written as DNA, the CDR3 is TGTGCCAGCAGTGAGTGGGATGAGCAGTTCTTC. Protein sequence: CASSEWDEQFF. This chain joins TRBV2 and TRBJ2-1, with D unresolved. The CDR3 totals 11 residues. Germline V gives CDR1 SNHLY, CDR2 FYNNEI. The V and J ends lost 3 bases and 8 bases respectively, with 5 bases between them.

This clonotype was counted ten times or more. This chain's CDR3 is CASSLDQGNIQYF. In DNA form, the CDR3 reads TGCGCCAGCAGCTTGGATCAGGGAAACATTCAGTACTTC. The J gene is TRBJ2-4, the V gene TRBV5-1; a possible D gene is TRBD1 (5 bases). Germline assignment: CDR1 SGHRS and CDR2 YFSETQ. Between the trimmed V and J ends, which lost 0 bases and 6 bases, there was a span of 7 bases. The CDR3 spans 13 residues.

The genes are TRBV10-3 and TRBJ2-7, with D maybe TRBD2 (5 bases). In germline, CDR1 is ENHRY, CDR2 SYGVKD. The CDR3 runs to 14 residues. V lost 3 bases and J 1 base, leaving 10 bases between the germline ends. CDR3 in amino acids: CAISDLRGSYEQYF. The DNA of the CDR3 is TGTGCCATCAGTGACCTCCGGGGTTCCTACGAGCAGTACTTC.

This sequence joins TRBV5-1 and TRBJ1-2; no clear D gene. V lost 0 bases and J 6 bases, leaving 15 bases between the germline ends. The germline V gene has CDR1 SGHRS and CDR2 YFSETQ. This CDR3 comprises 15 residues. The CDR3 protein is CASSLADLKADGYTF. CDR3 nucleotides: TGCGCCAGCAGCTTGGCCGACCTTAAGGCGGATGGCTACACCTTC.

The chain links TRBV5-6 to TRBJ2-1; D possibly corresponds to TRBD2 (6 bases). The germline CDR1 and CDR2 sequences are SGHDT and YYEEEE. The CDR3 contains 17 residues. Deletions cut 2 bases from V and 3 bases from J, with 18 bases between. The CDR3 sequence is CASSLPLLGRSYNEQFF. The CDR3 nucleotides read TGTGCCAGCAGCTTACCCCTCCTCGGGAGAAGCTACAATGAGCAGTTCTTC.

This clonotype was picked up a small number of times. The chain employs TRBV6-1 and TRBJ2-7; TRBD2 agrees at 16 bases. CDR1 and CDR2 from the germline V gene are MNHNS and SASEGT. The CDR3 consists of 18 residues. V shed 8 bases, J shed 2 bases, and the junction held 12 bases outside the gene matches. The CDR3 nucleotides read TGTGCCAGCCGGGGGACTAGCGGGAGGGTTATCGGCCCCTACGAGCAGTACTTC. Translating gives CASRGTSGRVIGPYEQYF.

V usage is TRBV7-9 and J usage is TRBJ2-1, with D hard to call. The CDR3 extends over 15 amino acids. Germline V gene data show CDR1 as SEHNR and CDR2 as FQNEAQ (reference sequence). Trimming shortened V by 2 bases and J by 1 base, and 9 bases separated the two germline ends. The CDR3 loop is CASSLFRRSYNEQFF. For the CDR3, the DNA is TGTGCCAGCAGCTTATTCCGACGGTCCTACAATGAGCAGTTCTTC.

This sequence joins TRBV5-1 and TRBJ2-1; D is possibly TRBD1 (6 bases). Deletions cut 1 base from V and 7 bases from J, with 12 bases between. There are 14 residues in the CDR3. Germline CDR1 SGHRS, CDR2 YFSETQ. CDR3 amino acids: CASSLRGQGNEQFF. Written as DNA, the CDR3 is TGCGCCAGCAGCTTGCGGGGCCAGGGGAATGAGCAGTTCTTC. Complete variable domain (other parts from reference TRBV5-1 and TRBJ2-1): KAGVTQTPRYLIKTRGQQVTLSCSPISGHRSVSWYQQTPGQGLQFLFEYFSETQRNKGNFPGRFSGRQFSNSRSEMNVSTLELGDSALYLCASSLRGQGNEQFFGPGTRLTVL.